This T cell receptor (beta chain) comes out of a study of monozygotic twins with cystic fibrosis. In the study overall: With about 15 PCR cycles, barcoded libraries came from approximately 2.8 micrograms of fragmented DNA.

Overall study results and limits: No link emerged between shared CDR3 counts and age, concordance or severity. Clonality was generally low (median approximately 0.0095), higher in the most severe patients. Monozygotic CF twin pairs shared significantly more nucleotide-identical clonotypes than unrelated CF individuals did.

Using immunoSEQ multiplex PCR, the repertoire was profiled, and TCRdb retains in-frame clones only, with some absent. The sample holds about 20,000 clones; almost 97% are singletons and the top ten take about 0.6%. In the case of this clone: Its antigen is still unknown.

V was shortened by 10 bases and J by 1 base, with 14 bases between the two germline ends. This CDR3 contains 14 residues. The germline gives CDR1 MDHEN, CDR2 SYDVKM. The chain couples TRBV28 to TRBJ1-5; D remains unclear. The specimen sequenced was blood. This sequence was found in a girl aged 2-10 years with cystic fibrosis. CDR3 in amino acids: CATIEVQSNQPQHF. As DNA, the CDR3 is TGTGCCACCATCGAGGTTCAAAGCAATCAGCCCCAGCATTTT.